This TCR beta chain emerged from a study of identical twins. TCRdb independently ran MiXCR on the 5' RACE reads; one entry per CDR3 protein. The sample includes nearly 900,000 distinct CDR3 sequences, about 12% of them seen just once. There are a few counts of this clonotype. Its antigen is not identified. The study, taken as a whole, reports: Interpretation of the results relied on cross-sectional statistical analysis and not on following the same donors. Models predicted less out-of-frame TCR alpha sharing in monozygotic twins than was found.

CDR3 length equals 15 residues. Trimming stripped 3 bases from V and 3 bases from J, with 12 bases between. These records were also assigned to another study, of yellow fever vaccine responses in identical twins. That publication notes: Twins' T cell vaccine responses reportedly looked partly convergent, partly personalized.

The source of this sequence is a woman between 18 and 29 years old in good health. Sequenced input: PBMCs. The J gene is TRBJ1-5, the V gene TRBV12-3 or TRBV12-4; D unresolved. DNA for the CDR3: TGTGCCAGCAGTTTTAACTCTGGGAACAATCAGCCCCAGCATTTT. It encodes CASSFNSGNNQPQHF.